This TCR beta chain was retrieved from a study of regulatory T cells in long-lasting Graves disease. Study findings and constraints: It is possible that accuracy was reduced by the small size of the sample.

Time point given: newly diagnosed GD, antithyroid drugs for less than 3 months. The TCR library was prepared using RNA isolated from PBMCs. The CDR3 extends over 14 amino acids. V gave up 2 bases and J gave up 5 bases, with 10 bases separating them. CDR1 and CDR2 from the germline V gene are SGHAT and FQNNGV. The TCR beta library used iRepertoire HTBI primers with Arm-PCR amplification of CDR3. TCRdb passed the multiplex PCR reads through MiXCR, listing each CDR3 protein once. The sample has more than 450,000 distinct CDR3 sequences; 12% are singletons. Ten or more counts support this clonotype. Its antigen remains unidentified. The sample was also linked to a second study, of T cells in Graves' hyperthyroidism and ophthalmopathy. That work states: Peripheral blood also featured most of the thyroid clonotypes expanded above 0.001. Model output signaled ophthalmopathy a median roughly 6 months ahead of onset.

The sample was peripheral blood mononuclear cells (PBMCs), taken at new diagnosis, from a patient treated with antithyroid drugs. This sequence joins TRBV11-2 and TRBJ1-5; TRBD1 might be the D (6 bases). The receptor comes from a woman younger than 45 with Graves disease. The chain's CDR3 is CASSLSPGDQPQHF. The CDR3 region has the DNA TGTGCCAGCAGCTTATCACCAGGGGATCAGCCCCAGCATTTT.